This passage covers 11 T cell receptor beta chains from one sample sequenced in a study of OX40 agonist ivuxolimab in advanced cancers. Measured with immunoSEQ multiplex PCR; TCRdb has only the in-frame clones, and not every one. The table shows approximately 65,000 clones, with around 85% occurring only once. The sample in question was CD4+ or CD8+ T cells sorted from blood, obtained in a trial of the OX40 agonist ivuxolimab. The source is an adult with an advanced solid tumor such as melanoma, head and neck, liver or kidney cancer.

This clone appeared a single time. The CDR3 bases are TGTGCCAGCAGCCGCGGGAACTTGAACACCGGGGAGCTGTTTTTT. Amino acid sequence: CASSRGNLNTGELFF. The chain recombines TRBV5-6 with TRBJ2-2, with a tentative D call TRBD2 (6 bases). The CDR3 contains 15 residues. The V end was cut by 4 bases, the J end by 1 base, with 11 bases between. Germline values: CDR1 SGHDT, CDR2 YYEEEE.

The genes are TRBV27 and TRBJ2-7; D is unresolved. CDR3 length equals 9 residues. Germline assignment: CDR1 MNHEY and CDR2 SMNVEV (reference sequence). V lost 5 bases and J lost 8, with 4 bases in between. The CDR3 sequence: CASSHQQYF. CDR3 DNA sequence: TGTGCCAGCAGTCATCAGCAGTACTTC.

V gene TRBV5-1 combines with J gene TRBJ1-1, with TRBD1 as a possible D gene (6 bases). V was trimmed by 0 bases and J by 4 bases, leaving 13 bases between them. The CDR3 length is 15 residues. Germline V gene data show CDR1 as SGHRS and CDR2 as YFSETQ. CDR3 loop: CASSLVARGGTEAFF. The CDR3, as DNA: TGCGCCAGCAGCTTGGTTGCCAGGGGAGGCACTGAAGCTTTCTTT.

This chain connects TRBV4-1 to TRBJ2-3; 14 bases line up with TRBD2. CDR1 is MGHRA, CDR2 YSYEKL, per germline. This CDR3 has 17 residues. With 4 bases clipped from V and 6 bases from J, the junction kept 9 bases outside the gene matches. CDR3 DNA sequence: TGCGCCAGCAGCCGAGGATCAGGGACTAGCGGGGGTGATACGCAGTATTTT. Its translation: CASSRGSGTSGGDTQYF.

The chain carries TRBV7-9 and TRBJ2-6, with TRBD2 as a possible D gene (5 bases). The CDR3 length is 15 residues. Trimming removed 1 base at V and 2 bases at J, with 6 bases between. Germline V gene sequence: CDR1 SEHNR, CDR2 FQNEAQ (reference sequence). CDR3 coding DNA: TGTGCCAGCAGCTTAGGTAGCGCTGGGGCCAACGTCCTGACTTTC. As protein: CASSLGSAGANVLTF. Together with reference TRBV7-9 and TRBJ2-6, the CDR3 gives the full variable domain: DTGVSQNPRHKITKRGQNVTFRCDPISEHNRLYWYRQTLGQGPEFLTYFQNEAQLEKSRLLSDRFSAERPKGSFSTLEIQRTEQGDSAMYLCASSLGSAGANVLTFGAGSRLTVL.

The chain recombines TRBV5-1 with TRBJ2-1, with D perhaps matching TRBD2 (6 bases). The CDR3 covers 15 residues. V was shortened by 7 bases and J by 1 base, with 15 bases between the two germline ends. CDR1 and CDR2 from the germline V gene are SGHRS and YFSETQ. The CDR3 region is CASSVAGTSYNEQFF. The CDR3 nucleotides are TGCGCCAGCTCCGTGGCAGGGACTTCCTACAATGAGCAGTTCTTC.

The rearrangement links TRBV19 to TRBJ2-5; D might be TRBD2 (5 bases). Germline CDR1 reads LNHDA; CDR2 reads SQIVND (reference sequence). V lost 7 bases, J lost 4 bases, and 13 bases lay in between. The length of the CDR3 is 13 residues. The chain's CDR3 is CASMRVGGETQYF. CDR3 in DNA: TGTGCCAGTATGAGGGTGGGCGGAGAGACCCAGTACTTC.

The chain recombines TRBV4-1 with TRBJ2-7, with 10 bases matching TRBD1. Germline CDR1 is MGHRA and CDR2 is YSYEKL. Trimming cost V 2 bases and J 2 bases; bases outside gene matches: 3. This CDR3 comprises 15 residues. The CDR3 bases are TGCGCCAGCAGCCAACGACAGGGGGCGGCCTACGAGCAGTACTTC. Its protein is CASSQRQGAAYEQYF.

Here the CDR3 reads CASSSSIAGGSRVFF. The CDR3 nucleotides read TGCGCCAGCAGCTCCTCTATAGCGGGGGGGAGTAGGGTGTTCTTC. This chain connects TRBV5-1 to TRBJ2-1; 11 bases align to TRBD2. In germline, CDR1 is SGHRS, CDR2 YFSETQ. This CDR3 comprises 15 residues. V shed 3 bases and J 15 bases; nucleotides not matched to a gene: 14.

The CDR3 region has the DNA TGTGCCAGCAGCGTAGCTACGAGCGGGAGTGAGAATGAGCAGTTCTTC. It is translated as CASSVATSGSENEQFF. This sequence joins TRBV9 and TRBJ2-1; 8 bases line up with TRBD2. The germline V gene encodes CDR1 SGDLS and CDR2 YYNGEE. V was pared by 0 bases and J by 7 bases, with 9 bases of the junction left unmatched. CDR3 length: 16 amino acids. Combining the CDR3 with reference TRBV9 and TRBJ2-1 gives the whole variable domain DSGVTQTPKHLITATGQRVTLRCSPRSGDLSVYWYQQSLDQGLQFLIQYYNGEERAKGNILERFSAQQFPDLHSELNLSSLELGDSALYFCASSVATSGSENEQFFGPGTRLTVL.

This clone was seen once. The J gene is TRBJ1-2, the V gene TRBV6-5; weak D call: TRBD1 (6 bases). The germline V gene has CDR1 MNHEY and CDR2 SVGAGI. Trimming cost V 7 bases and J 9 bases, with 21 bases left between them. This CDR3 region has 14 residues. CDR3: CASNPGQETRSYTF. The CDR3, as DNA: TGTGCCAGCAACCCGGGACAAGAAACCAGAAGCTACACCTTC.